This TCR beta chain was documented in a study of blood T cell repertoires in COVID-19. Study-level information: Some COVID-19 samples were acute and others convalescent; all came from the United States, Italy and Spain.

TCRdb keeps only in-frame clones here, not all; method: immunoSEQ multiplex PCR. Among under 300,000 clones listed, around 82% were seen once. The germline gives CDR1 LNHDA, CDR2 SQIVND (reference sequence). The V and J ends lost 0 bases and 7 bases, in that order; junction bases with no gene match: 6. The CDR3 sequence is 16 residues long. Sequenced sample: peripheral blood. The TCR sequence derives from a man older than 75 with acute or convalescent COVID-19. This chain connects TRBV19 to TRBJ1-4; 9 bases align to TRBD1. CDR3 sequence: CASSIDGQGHGEKLFF. The CDR3 bases are TGTGCCAGTAGTATAGATGGACAGGGGCACGGTGAAAAACTGTTTTTT.